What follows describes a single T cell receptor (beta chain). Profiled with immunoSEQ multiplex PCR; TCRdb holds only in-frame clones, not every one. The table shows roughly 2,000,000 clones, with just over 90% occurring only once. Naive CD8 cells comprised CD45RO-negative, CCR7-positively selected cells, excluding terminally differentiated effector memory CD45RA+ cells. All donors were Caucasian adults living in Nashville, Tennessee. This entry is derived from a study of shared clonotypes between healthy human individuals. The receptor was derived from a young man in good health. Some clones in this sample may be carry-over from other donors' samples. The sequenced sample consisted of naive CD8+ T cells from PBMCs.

CDR3 coding DNA: TGTGCCAGCAGCTCGTGGACTAGCGAACCGTACGAGCAGTACTTC. Protein product: CASSSWTSEPYEQYF. The V and J genes are TRBV7-9 and TRBJ2-7; the match to TRBD2 covers 9 bases. The CDR3 has 15 residues. Germline CDR1 SEHNR, CDR2 FQNEAQ (reference sequence). The J segment lost 4 bases and the V segment lost 4 bases, leaving 8 bases of the junction unmatched.